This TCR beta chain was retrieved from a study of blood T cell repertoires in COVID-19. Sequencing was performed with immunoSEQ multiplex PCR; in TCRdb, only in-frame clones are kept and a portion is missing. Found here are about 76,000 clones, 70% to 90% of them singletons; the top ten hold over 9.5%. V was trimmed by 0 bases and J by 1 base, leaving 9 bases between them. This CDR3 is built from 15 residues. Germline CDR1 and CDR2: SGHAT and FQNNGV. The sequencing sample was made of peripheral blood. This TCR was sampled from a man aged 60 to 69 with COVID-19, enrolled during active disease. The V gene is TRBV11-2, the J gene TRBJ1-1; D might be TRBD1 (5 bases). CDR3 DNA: TGTGCCAGCAGCTTAGATCCCGGGGGGAACACTGAAGCTTTCTTT. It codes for CASSLDPGGNTEAFF.